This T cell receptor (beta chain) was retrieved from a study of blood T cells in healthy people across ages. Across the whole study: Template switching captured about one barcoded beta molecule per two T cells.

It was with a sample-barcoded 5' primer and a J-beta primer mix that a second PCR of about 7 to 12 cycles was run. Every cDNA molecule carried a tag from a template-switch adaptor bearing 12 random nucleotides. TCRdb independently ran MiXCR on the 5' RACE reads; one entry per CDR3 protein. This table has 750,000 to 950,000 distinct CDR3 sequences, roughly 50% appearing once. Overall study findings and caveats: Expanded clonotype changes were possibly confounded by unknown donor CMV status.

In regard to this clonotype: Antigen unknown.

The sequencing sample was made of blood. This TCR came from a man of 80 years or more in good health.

The CDR3 nucleotides are TGTGCCAGCAGTAGGGGCGGGAGGGGGTACGAGCAGTACTTC. It codes for CASSRGGRGYEQYF. V is TRBV25-1 and J is TRBJ2-7; 9 bases agree with TRBD2. V trimming: 5 bases; J trimming: 4 bases; junction bases outside the gene matches: 6. CDR1 and CDR2 (germline): MGHDK, SYGVNS. There are 14 residues in the CDR3.